This T cell receptor (beta chain) was documented in a study of T cell changes during pregnancy in multiple sclerosis (dated by TCRdb to between 2018 and 2021). Background on the whole study: In women with multiple sclerosis, the researchers looked at how the T cell repertoire shifted as pregnancy progressed.

With regard to this clone: This clone's antigen is unknown. Per-nucleotide qualities are absent, and no much larger clonotype sits a single base away.

Libraries were prepared through the immunoSEQ multiplex PCR assay. TCRdb provides this immuneACCESS table in a form limited to in-frame rearrangements. Some clones are lacking; in checked studies, under half of them reflect an unresolved V gene, and why the rest are absent is not known. The sample table lists about 39,000 clones, around 93% of them with a count of one. The biggest ten clones account for around a quarter of the sample. Trimming removed 2 bases from V and 12 bases from J, leaving 10 bases between the germline ends. The CDR3 runs 11 residues from the cysteine to the phenylalanine. The read is trimmed to its CDR3 DNA, 33 bases read in frame from base 1. CDR1 and CDR2, per the germline V gene, are KGHSY and FQNENV.

The rearranged segments are TRBV16 and TRBJ1-1, with a weak D call of TRBD1 (5 bases match). The receptor's source is a female donor with multiple sclerosis, enrolled in a pregnancy study. The specimen was CD8+ T cells from peripheral blood mononuclear cells, collected before pregnancy. The nucleotide sequence is TGTGCCAGCAGCCAAGGGGCCCCGTCTTTCTTT. This is translated as CASSQGAPSFF.